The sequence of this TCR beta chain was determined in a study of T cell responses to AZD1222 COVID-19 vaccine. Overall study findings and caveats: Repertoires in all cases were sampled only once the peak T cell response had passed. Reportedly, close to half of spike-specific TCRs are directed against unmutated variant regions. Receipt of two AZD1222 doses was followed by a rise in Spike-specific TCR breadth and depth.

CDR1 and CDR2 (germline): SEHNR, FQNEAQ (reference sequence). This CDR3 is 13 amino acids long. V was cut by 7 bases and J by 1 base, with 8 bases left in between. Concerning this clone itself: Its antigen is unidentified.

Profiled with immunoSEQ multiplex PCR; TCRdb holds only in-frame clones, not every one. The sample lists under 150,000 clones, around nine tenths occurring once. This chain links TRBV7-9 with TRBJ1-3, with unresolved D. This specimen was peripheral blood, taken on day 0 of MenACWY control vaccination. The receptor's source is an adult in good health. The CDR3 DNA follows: TGTGCCAGCACCTCCGGGTCTGGAAACACCATATATTTT. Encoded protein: CASTSGSGNTIYF.